The clone carrying this T cell receptor (beta chain) has a single count. Its antigen is still unknown. Other nucleotide sequences from this sample produce the same CDR3. Each of the donors was a healthy adult who was HIV-negative and had not had a recent acute infection or vaccination. This sample was included in a study of shared clonotypes between healthy human individuals. Study outcomes and limitations: Richness estimates generally favored naive over memory subsets. Rarefaction curves obtained for sorted subsets showed sequencing incomplete despite large depth.

The V gene's germline CDR1 is SEHNR and CDR2 FQNEAQ (reference sequence). The V end was cut by 1 base, the J end by 6 bases, with 11 bases between. There are 14 residues in the CDR3. Using immunoSEQ multiplex PCR, the repertoire was profiled, and TCRdb retains in-frame clones only, with some absent. The sample contains 2 million to 2.5 million clones, roughly 92% of which appear only once. The sequencing sample was made of naive CD4+ T cells from PBMCs. Subset described: CD45RA+ positively selected. This TCR derives from a man aged 18 to 35 in good health. Some clones in this sample may be carry-over from other donors' samples. The chain employs TRBV7-9 and TRBJ2-3, with D unclear. CDR3 coding DNA: TGTGCCAGCAGCTTAGGCCGGGCCCAGGATACGCAGTATTTT. Protein sequence: CASSLGRAQDTQYF.